This T cell receptor beta chain was documented in a study of T cell changes during pregnancy in multiple sclerosis (dated by TCRdb to between 2017 and 2020). Context from the whole study: The study looked at changes in the T cell repertoire across pregnancy in women with multiple sclerosis.

Concerning this clone: Its antigen remains unidentified. No base quality values were provided; no much bigger clone lies one nucleotide off.

Receptor amplification or capture employed the immunoSEQ multiplex PCR assay. Entries here come from immuneACCESS through TCRdb and include only in-frame sequences with V and J called. Some clones fail to appear in such tables; in the studies checked, an unresolved V gene covers under half of the shortfall, and the cause of the remainder is unknown. This sample has 25,000 to 35,000 clones in its table, and 80% to 90% of those were observed once. Roughly 6.9% of the sample rests with the top ten. The clonotype comes from a female donor with multiple sclerosis, enrolled in a pregnancy study. This specimen consisted of CD8+ T cells from peripheral blood mononuclear cells, obtained in the second trimester of pregnancy.

The CDR3: CASSLSLLSSYNEQFF. In nucleotide form, the sequence is TGTGCCAGCAGCTTATCTCTACTAAGCTCCTACAATGAGCAGTTCTTC. The rearranged segments are TRBV7-3 and TRBJ2-1, with the D gene not confidently named. The germline ends are 11 bases apart after V is trimmed by 2 bases and J by 0 bases. The CDR3 runs 16 amino acids, cysteine and phenylalanine included. CDR3 DNA only is kept here, 48 bases in frame from base 1. The germline V gene specifies SGHTA as CDR1 and FQGTGA as CDR2.